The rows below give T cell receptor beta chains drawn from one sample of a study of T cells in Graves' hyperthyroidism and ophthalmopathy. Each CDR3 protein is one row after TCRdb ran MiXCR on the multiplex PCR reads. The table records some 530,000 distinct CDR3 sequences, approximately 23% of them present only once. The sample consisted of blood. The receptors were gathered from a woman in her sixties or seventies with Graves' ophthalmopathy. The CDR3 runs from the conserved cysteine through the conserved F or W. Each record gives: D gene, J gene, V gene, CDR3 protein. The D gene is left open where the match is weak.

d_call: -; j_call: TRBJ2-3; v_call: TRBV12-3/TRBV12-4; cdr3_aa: CASSQVGGNTQYF
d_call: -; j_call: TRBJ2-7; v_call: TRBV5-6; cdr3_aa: CASSLVAKSSYEQYF
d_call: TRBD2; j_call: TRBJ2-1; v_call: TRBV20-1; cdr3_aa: CSARGSGKSYNEQFF
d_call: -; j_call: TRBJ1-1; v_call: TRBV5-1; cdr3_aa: CASSLAVDKGTEAFF
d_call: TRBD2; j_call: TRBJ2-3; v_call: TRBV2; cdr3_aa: CASSEEGAGWTDTQYF
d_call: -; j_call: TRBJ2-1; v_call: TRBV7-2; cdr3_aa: CASSLPTRAAEQFF
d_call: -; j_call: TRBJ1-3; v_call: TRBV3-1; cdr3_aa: CASSRGQLSGNTIYF
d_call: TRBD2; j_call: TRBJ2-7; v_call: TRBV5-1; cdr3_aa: CASSIVAGGQYEQYF
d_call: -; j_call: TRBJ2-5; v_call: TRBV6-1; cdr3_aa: CASSDPGPGYQETQYF
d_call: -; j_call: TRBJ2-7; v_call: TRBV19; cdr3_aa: CASSIISSRTSPYEQYF
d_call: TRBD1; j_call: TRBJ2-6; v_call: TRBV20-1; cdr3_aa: CSAPGGGANVLTF
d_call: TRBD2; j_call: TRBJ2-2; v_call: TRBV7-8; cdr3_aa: CASSPPGLAGDSTGELFF
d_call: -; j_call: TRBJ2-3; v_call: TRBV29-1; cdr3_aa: CSADRADIRTDTQYF
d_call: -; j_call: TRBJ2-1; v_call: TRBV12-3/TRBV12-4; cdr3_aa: CASSFSSGAREQFF
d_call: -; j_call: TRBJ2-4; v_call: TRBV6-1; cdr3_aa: CASSPRELWAKNIQYF
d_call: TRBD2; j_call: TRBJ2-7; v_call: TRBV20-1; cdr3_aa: CSAKAGAGAYEQYF
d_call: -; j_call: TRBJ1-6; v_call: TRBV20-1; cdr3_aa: CSANGGIGSPLHF
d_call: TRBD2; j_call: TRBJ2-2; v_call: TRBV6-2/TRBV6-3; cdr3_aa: CASTPSGSRSGELFF
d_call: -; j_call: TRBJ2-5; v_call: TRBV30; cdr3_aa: CAWSVQPGTLVGGDQYF
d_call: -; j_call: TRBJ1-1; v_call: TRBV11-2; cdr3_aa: CASRPGVWTEAFF
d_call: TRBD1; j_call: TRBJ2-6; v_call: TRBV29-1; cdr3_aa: CRGGQGADGANVLTF
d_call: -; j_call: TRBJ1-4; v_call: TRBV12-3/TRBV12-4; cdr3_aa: CASSWVGTEGLFF
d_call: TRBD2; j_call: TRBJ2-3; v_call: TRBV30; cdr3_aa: CAWRLAGTSVSDTQYF
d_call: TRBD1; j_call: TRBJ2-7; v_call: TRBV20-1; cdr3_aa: CSARSSTGWVHEQYF
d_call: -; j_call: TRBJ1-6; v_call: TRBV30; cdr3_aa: CAWSVLTNSPLHF
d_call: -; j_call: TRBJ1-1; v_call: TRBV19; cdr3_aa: CASSIFTATNTEAFF
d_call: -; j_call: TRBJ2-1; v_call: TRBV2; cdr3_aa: CASRRDNEQFF
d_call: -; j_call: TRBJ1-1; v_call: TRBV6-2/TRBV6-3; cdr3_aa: CASRKDLNTEAFF
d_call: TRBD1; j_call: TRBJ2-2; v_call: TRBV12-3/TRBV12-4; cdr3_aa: CASSDRGYTGELFF
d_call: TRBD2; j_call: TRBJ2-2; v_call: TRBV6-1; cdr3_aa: CASRLAGAGTGELFF
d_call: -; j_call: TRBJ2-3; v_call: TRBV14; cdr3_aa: CASSLGFGGTDTQYF
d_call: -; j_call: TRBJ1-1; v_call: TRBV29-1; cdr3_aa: CSVEEGAGRYTEAFF
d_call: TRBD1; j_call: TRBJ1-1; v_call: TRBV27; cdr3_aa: CASRIGDRGSTEAFF
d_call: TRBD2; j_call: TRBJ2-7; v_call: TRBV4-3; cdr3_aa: CASSQDVSGISYKQYF
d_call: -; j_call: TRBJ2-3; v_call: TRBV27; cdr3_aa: CASSFRGWIDTQYF
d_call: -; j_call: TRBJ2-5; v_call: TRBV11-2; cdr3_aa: CASSLMSETQYF
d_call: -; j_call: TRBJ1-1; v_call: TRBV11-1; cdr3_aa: CASSPTLDTEAFF
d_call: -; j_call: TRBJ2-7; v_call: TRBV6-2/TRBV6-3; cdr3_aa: CASSPNPTSHEQYF
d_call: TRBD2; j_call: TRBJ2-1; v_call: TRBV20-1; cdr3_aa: CSTKGTNYNEQFF
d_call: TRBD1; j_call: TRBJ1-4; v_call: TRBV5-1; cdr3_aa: CASSETGGPSEKLFF
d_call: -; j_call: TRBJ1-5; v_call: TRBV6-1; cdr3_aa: CASSAREAQPQHF
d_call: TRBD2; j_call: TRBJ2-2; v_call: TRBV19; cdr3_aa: CASSPYLAGGSVTGELFF
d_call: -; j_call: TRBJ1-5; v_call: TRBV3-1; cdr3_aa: CASSQGGQRGYQPQHF
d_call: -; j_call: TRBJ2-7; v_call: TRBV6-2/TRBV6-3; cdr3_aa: CASSYTSTYEQYF
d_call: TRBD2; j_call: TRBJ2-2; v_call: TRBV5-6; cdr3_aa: CASSWTSGRHTGELFF
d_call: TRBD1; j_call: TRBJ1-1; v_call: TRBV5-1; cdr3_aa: CASSVPGQVSFEAFF
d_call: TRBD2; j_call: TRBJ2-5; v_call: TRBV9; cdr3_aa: CASSFGTSGETQYF
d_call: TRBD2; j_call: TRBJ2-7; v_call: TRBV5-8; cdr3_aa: CASSYWTSGISEQYF
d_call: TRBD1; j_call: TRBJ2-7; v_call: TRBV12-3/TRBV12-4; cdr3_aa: CASSPGQGYYEQYF
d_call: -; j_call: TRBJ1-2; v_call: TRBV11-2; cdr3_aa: CASSQEAGATNYGYTF
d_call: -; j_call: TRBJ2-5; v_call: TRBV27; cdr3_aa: CASSRRQMYQETQYF
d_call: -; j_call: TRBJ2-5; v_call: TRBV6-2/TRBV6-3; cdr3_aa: CASSSFAGQETQYF
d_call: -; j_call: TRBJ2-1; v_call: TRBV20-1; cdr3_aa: CSASDGSYNEQFF
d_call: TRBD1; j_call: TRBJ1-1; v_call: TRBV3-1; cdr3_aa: CASSQGTGNTEAFF
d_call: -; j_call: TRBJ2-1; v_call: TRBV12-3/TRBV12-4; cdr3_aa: CASSREEEGNEQFF
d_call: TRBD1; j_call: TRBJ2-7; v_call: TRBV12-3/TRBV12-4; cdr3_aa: CASRGTGQGVREQYF
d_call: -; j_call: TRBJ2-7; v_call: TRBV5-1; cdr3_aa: CASSGGRDYEQYF
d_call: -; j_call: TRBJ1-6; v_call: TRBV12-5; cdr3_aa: CASGLAFGGNSPLHF